The next 32 T cell receptor beta chains were all read from a single sample in a study of metastatic and nonmetastatic thyroid tumors. No treatment of any kind had been given to any patient before thyroid surgery. TCRdb called clones again from the PCR reads with MiXCR. Among roughly 35,000 clones listed, roughly a sixth were seen once. Specimen: blood. These receptors all come from a female donor with papillary thyroid cancer or a benign thyroid nodule (not recorded which). Some clones in this sample may be carry-over from other donors' samples.

This clone was recorded many times. J is TRBJ2-3 and V is TRBV4-1; TRBD2 agrees at 11 bases. Germline CDR1 is MGHRA and CDR2 is YSYEKL. V dropped 1 base and J dropped 3; count of bases not matched to a gene: 6. This CDR3 comprises 17 residues. The CDR3 sequence is CASSQGLAGMETDTQYF. The CDR3 DNA follows: TGCGCCAGCAGCCAAGGACTAGCGGGGATGGAGACAGATACGCAGTATTTT.

This clone was detected ten times or more. The rearrangement joins TRBV6-6 to TRBJ2-2; the D gene is possibly TRBD2 (5 bases). The CDR3 runs to 16 residues. Germline V CDR1 and CDR2: MNHNY, SVGAGI (reference sequence). Trimming took off 0 bases at V and 3 bases at J, with 11 bases between the two ends. CDR3 region: CASSYSGVRHTGELFF. The CDR3 nucleotides read TGTGCCAGCAGTTACTCCGGGGTTCGGCACACCGGGGAGCTGTTTTTT.

Ten or more counts support this clone. The chain is built from TRBV6-1 and TRBJ1-2; tentatively, D is TRBD1 (5 bases). V was clipped by 4 bases and J by 4 bases, with 10 bases between them. CDR1 is MNHNS and CDR2 is SASEGT in the germline V gene. The length of the CDR3 is 13 residues. The CDR3 region is CASSGVGRYGYTF. DNA of the CDR3: TGTGCCAGCAGTGGGGTGGGGCGCTATGGCTACACCTTC.

This clone was detected a few times. The chain uses TRBV20-1 and TRBJ2-1, with 15 bases matching TRBD2. Trimming removed 6 bases from V and 8 bases from J; junction bases left unmatched: 5. This CDR3 region has 14 residues. Germline V gene sequence: CDR1 DFQATT, CDR2 SNEGSKA (reference sequence). CDR3 DNA: TGCAGTGCCACGGGACTAGCGGGAGGTTATGAGCAGTTCTTC. Its translation is CSATGLAGGYEQFF.

The chain recombines TRBV11-1 with TRBJ2-7, with 8 bases aligning to TRBD1. The germline gives CDR1 SGHAT, CDR2 FQDESV (reference sequence). V lost 4 bases to trimming and J lost 6 bases; unmatched junction nucleotides: 5. This CDR3 is built from 13 residues. The CDR3 region has the DNA TGTGCCAGCAGCTCGGGACAGGTTCTCGAGCAGTACTTC. Encoded protein: CASSSGQVLEQYF.

This clone was recorded many times. The rearrangement joins TRBV4-3 to TRBJ1-1; D is ambiguous. V gave up 0 bases and J gave up 1 base, with 6 bases separating them. Germline V gives CDR1 LGHNA, CDR2 YSLEER. The CDR3 sequence is 14 residues long. The CDR3 region has the DNA TGCGCCAGCAGCCAAGATTCCAGGAACACTGAAGCTTTCTTT. Its protein product is CASSQDSRNTEAFF.

This clone was counted many times. The chain couples TRBV20-1 to TRBJ1-2, with 7 bases aligning to TRBD1. CDR3 length equals 13 residues. V lost 8 bases and J lost 4; bases outside the gene matches: 10. From germline, CDR1 is DFQATT and CDR2 SNEGSKA (reference sequence). CDR3 nucleotides: TGCAGTACTACAGGGGTCAAGTCCTATGGCTACACCTTC. This encodes CSTTGVKSYGYTF.

This chain links TRBV6-1 with TRBJ2-1; D is undetermined. The germline CDR1 and CDR2 sequences are MNHNS and SASEGT. CDR3 length: 15 amino acids. Between the trimmed V and J ends, which lost 7 bases and 0 bases, there was a span of 13 bases. Here the CDR3 DNA reads TGTGCCAGCATTGGGTTTGTTAGCTCCTACAATGAGCAGTTCTTC. Translation gives CASIGFVSSYNEQFF.

Ten or more counts support this clone. The V gene is TRBV7-9, the J gene TRBJ2-3; a weak D match, TRBD1 (5 bases). CDR1 and CDR2 from the germline V gene are SEHNR and FQNEAQ (reference sequence). This CDR3 region has 12 residues. V lost 4 bases to trimming and J lost 4 bases, with 6 bases between them. In DNA, the CDR3 is TGTGCCAGCAGCTCAGGGTCAGATACGCAGTATTTT. Its translation: CASSSGSDTQYF.

This clone was detected ten times or more. Here the CDR3 reads CASSLSKGNTYGYTF. CDR3 DNA: TGTGCCAGCAGTTTGAGTAAGGGTAACACCTATGGCTACACCTTC. The chain joins TRBV27 to TRBJ1-2; D gene ambiguous. This CDR3 region has 15 residues. The V gene lost 3 bases and the J gene lost 4 bases, with 15 bases spanning the gap. Germline V gene data show CDR1 as MNHEY and CDR2 as SMNVEV (reference sequence).

This clone was seen many times. This chain joins TRBV30 and TRBJ1-1; maybe TRBD1 (6 bases). Looked up from germline, CDR1 is GTSNPN and CDR2 is SVGIG (reference sequence). The germline V and J ends were trimmed by 1 base and 1 base, with 16 bases remaining between them. There are 16 residues in the CDR3. The CDR3 sequence: CAWSGDLTGANTEAFF. CDR3 DNA sequence: TGTGCCTGGAGTGGGGATCTAACGGGGGCGAACACTGAAGCTTTCTTT.

This clone was picked up many times. The chain has TRBV28 and TRBJ2-4, with 7 bases matching TRBD1. The CDR3 is 16 amino acids. The ends lost 6 bases at V and 1 base at J; junction bases unmatched: 9. The V gene's germline CDR1 is MDHEN and CDR2 SYDVKM. The CDR3 spells CASSRQGIGAKNIQYF. As DNA, the CDR3 is TGTGCCAGCAGCCGACAGGGTATCGGGGCCAAAAACATTCAGTACTTC.

This clone was picked up a small number of times. The V call is TRBV6-2 or TRBV6-3, the J call TRBJ1-1; 8 bases map to TRBD1. The ends lost 9 bases at V and 2 bases at J; junction bases unmatched: 14. Germline V gene data show CDR1 as MNHEY and CDR2 as SVGEGT. The CDR3 has 16 residues. The DNA of the CDR3 is TGTGCCAGTAGCCCCGGGACAGGTGAAATTAACACTGAAGCTTTCTTT. Translated: CASSPGTGEINTEAFF.

This clone was detected ten times or more. The chain links TRBV5-1 to TRBJ1-2, with D perhaps TRBD1 (5 bases). The V and J ends lost 0 bases and 2 bases respectively, with 11 bases between them. The CDR3 extends over 15 amino acids. Germline V gene sequence: CDR1 SGHRS, CDR2 YFSETQ. Written as DNA, the CDR3 is TGCGCCAGCAGCTTGGCTGGAGGGGCAAACTATGGCTACACCTTC. Translation: CASSLAGGANYGYTF.

At least ten counts were recorded for this clone. J is TRBJ2-2 and V is TRBV13, with D unresolved. From germline, CDR1 is PRHDT and CDR2 FYEKMQ (reference sequence). This CDR3 comprises 12 residues. V gave up 0 bases and J gave up 6 bases, with 2 bases separating them. The CDR3 loop is CASSLGPGELFF. The DNA of the CDR3 is TGTGCCAGCAGCTTAGGGCCCGGGGAGCTGTTTTTT.

In its sample, this clone was seen many times. This chain uses TRBV24-1 with TRBJ1-1, with D perhaps TRBD1 (5 bases). The V and J ends lost 2 bases and 0 bases respectively, with 9 bases between them. The CDR3 consists of 15 residues. In germline, CDR1 is KGHDR, CDR2 SFDVKD. The CDR3 DNA reads TGTGCCACCAGTGATTCGACAGCCATGAACACTGAAGCTTTCTTT. It yields the protein CATSDSTAMNTEAFF.

This clone ranks as medium-sized. The rearrangement links TRBV25-1 to TRBJ2-7; TRBD2 matches at 13 bases. The V segment lost 3 bases and the J segment 2 bases; nucleotides outside the gene matches: 7. The CDR3 length is 17 residues. Germline V CDR1 and CDR2: MGHDK, SYGVNS. CDR3 loop: CASSEAQGLAGPYEQYF. DNA of the CDR3: TGTGCCAGCAGTGAGGCCCAGGGACTAGCGGGACCCTACGAGCAGTACTTC.

This clone occurred many times. The chain recombines TRBV4-3 with TRBJ1-1, with a possible D match to TRBD1 (5 bases). Germline loops: CDR1 LGHNA, CDR2 YSLEER. V lost 3 bases and J 6 bases, leaving 14 bases between the germline ends. The CDR3 contains 14 residues. The CDR3 coding sequence is TGCGCCAGCAGCCAGACAGCGGTCGGGGCTGAAGCTTTCTTT. Amino acid sequence: CASSQTAVGAEAFF.

This clone appeared many times. The chain combines TRBV3-1 with TRBJ2-7, with TRBD2 as a possible D gene (6 bases). This CDR3 has 14 amino acids. Trimming removed 4 bases at V and 1 base at J, with 11 bases between. Germline values: CDR1 LGHDT, CDR2 YNNKEL (reference sequence). As DNA, the CDR3 is TGTGCCAGCAGCCCAACTAGCTCTTCCTACGAGCAGTACTTC. Translation: CASSPTSSSYEQYF.

This clone showed up many times. This chain uses TRBV7-2 with TRBJ1-2, with D uncertain. The CDR3 is made up of 14 amino acids. The germline gives CDR1 SGHTA, CDR2 FQGNSA. V gave up 4 bases and J gave up 2 bases, with 11 bases separating them. CDR3 coding DNA: TGTGCCAGCAGCTCCTTCCAGCCAAACTATGGCTACACCTTC. Its protein product is CASSSFQPNYGYTF.

This clone has a count of ten or more. The chain links TRBV10-3 to TRBJ1-2, with 7 nucleotides matching TRBD1. Germline V gene data show CDR1 as ENHRY and CDR2 as SYGVKD. This CDR3 region has 15 residues. Germline trimming cut 3 bases from V and 0 bases from J; bases unmatched to any gene: 4. CDR3 in DNA: TGTGCCATCAGTGAAGGGGGCCCCACTAACTATGGCTACACCTTC. Its translation is CAISEGGPTNYGYTF.

The chain recombines TRBV7-2 with TRBJ1-1; D is perhaps TRBD1 (5 bases). The germline V gene encodes CDR1 SGHTA and CDR2 FQGNSA. This CDR3 contains 18 residues. Trimming stripped 0 bases from V and 1 base from J, with 18 bases between. This CDR3 reads CASSLAADFGRGNTEAFF. CDR3 DNA sequence: TGTGCCAGCAGCTTAGCGGCGGACTTTGGGAGGGGGAACACTGAAGCTTTCTTT.

Notes on this clone: At one boundary the junction diverges from the germline segment, which might be a read error. The chain joins TRBV28 to TRBJ2-1, with 9 nucleotides matching TRBD2. Per the germline V gene, CDR1 is MDHEN and CDR2 is SYDVKM. The CDR3 spans 15 residues. This CDR3 is CASSLGGRDYNGQFF. DNA of the CDR3: TGTGCCAGCAGTTTAGGCGGGAGGGACTACAATGGGCAGTTCTTC.

This clone has only a few counts. The junction does not match germline at one end; this may be a read error. CDR3 nucleotides: TGTACCAGCAGTTACGGGCGGGACCTGGGGACCGGGGAGCTGTTTTTT. Its protein is CTSSYGRDLGTGELFF. The V and J genes are TRBV6-6 and TRBJ2-2; D possibly corresponds to TRBD2 (6 bases). This CDR3 region has 16 residues. Looked up from germline, CDR1 is MNHNY and CDR2 is SVGAGI (reference sequence).

This clone showed up many times. This rearrangement joins TRBV20-1 to TRBJ2-7; either TRBD1 or TRBD2 may fit D (6 bases each). V shed 3 bases and J shed 2 bases, with 17 bases lying between them. The CDR3 consists of 15 residues. Germline V gives CDR1 DFQATT, CDR2 SNEGSKA (reference sequence). The CDR3 sequence is CSARVMRGTPYEQYF. Written as DNA, the CDR3 is TGCAGTGCTAGGGTTATGAGGGGGACTCCCTACGAGCAGTACTTC.

Only a few counts were recorded for this clone. The chain recombines TRBV28 with TRBJ2-6; no reliable D call. Germline V gives CDR1 MDHEN, CDR2 SYDVKM. Trimming took 6 bases from V and 9 from J, leaving 12 bases between them. This CDR3 comprises 13 residues. CDR3 DNA: TGTGCCAGCAGCCCCTCTGGTGTCAACGTCCTGACTTTC. This codes for CASSPSGVNVLTF.

Only a few counts were recorded for this clone. The CDR3 here is CASSFRLAGGGNGYEQYF. CDR3 DNA sequence: TGTGCCAGCAGTTTTAGGCTAGCGGGAGGAGGAAATGGCTACGAGCAGTACTTC. The chain links TRBV12-3 or TRBV12-4 to TRBJ2-7, with TRBD2 matching 11 bases. The CDR3 totals 18 residues. V dropped 3 bases and J dropped 3; count of bases not matched to a gene: 13.

This clone has at least ten counts. The chain has TRBV27 and TRBJ1-2, with TRBD1 identical over 9 bases. Germline V CDR1 and CDR2: MNHEY, SMNVEV (reference sequence). V lost 7 bases to trimming and J lost 9 bases; unmatched junction nucleotides: 9. This CDR3 is built from 13 residues. The DNA for the CDR3 is TGTGCCAGCACCCCTAGGGACAGGGCGAGCTACACCTTC. Protein sequence: CASTPRDRASYTF.

This clone turned up a few times. The chain recombines TRBV2 with TRBJ2-5; the D is unclear. Germline V gene sequence: CDR1 SNHLY, CDR2 FYNNEI. V lost 6 bases to trimming and J lost 5 bases, with 16 bases between them. There are 14 residues in the CDR3. The DNA for the CDR3 is TGTGCCAGCAGCCCAAGGATTATTCTGGAGACCCAGTACTTC. Its translation: CASSPRIILETQYF.

The gene calls are TRBV19 and TRBJ1-5; 8 nucleotides align to TRBD1. Germline V gene data show CDR1 as LNHDA and CDR2 as SQIVND (reference sequence). The CDR3 sequence is 15 residues long. V lost 3 bases, J lost 5 bases, and 6 bases stayed unmatched. CDR3 residues: CASSIRTGRDQPQHF. CDR3 in DNA: TGTGCCAGTAGTATTCGGACAGGGAGGGATCAGCCCCAGCATTTT.

The table lists this clone with many counts. The CDR3 sequence is CASSSVLAGGTGELFF. The CDR3 region has the DNA TGCGCCAGCAGTTCAGTTCTAGCGGGAGGCACCGGGGAGCTGTTTTTT. The chain recombines TRBV5-1 with TRBJ2-2, with 11 nucleotides matching TRBD2. Losses at the gene ends were 5 bases for V and 4 bases for J; bases not matched to a gene: 7. Germline loops: CDR1 SGHRS, CDR2 YFSETQ. This CDR3 has 16 amino acids.

This clone was detected a few times. This chain joins TRBV6-5 and TRBJ2-5, with unresolved D. CDR3 length: 15 amino acids. Trimming removed 0 bases from V and 2 bases from J, with 10 bases in between. Looked up from germline, CDR1 is MNHEY and CDR2 is SVGAGI. The CDR3 nucleotides read TGTGCCAGCAGTTACTCGCGAACAGTTCAAGAGACCCAGTACTTC. Protein product: CASSYSRTVQETQYF.